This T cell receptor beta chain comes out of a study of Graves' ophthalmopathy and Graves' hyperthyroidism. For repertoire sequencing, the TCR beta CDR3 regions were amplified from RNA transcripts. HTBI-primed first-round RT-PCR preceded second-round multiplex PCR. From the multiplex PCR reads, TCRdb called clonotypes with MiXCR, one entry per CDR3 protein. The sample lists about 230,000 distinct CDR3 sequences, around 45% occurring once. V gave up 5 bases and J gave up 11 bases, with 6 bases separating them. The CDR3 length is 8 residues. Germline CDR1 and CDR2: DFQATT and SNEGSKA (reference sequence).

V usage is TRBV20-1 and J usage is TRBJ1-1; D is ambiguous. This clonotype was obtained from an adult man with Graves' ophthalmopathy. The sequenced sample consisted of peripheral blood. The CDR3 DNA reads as TGCAGTGCTGGTAGGGCTTTCTTT. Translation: CSAGRAFF.